These 9 T cell receptor beta chains were all obtained from the same sample, sequenced in a study of blood T cells in healthy people across ages. PCR was performed a second time for about 6 to 11 cycles using a sample-barcoded 5' primer and a J-beta primer mix. TCRdb redid the calling of the 5' RACE reads with MiXCR, one entry per CDR3 protein. The table includes about 1.6 million distinct CDR3 sequences, 30% to 40% detected once. Sequenced material: blood. These receptors came from a woman aged 30 to 39 in good health.

This clonotype was counted a few times. This chain connects TRBV20-1 to TRBJ2-6; D not certain. CDR1 and CDR2 (germline): DFQATT, SNEGSKA (reference sequence). CDR3 length equals 15 residues. With 4 bases removed from V and 2 bases from J, the gap between germline ends came to 12 bases. In nucleotides, the CDR3 is TGCAGTGCTACCCAAGGGCCCCCTGGGGCCAACGTCCTGACTTTC. This gives the protein CSATQGPPGANVLTF.

The chain recombines TRBV27 with TRBJ2-3; TRBD2 matches at 10 bases. The germline V gene encodes CDR1 MNHEY and CDR2 SMNVEV (reference sequence). The CDR3 contains 17 residues. Losses at the gene ends were 1 base for V and 3 bases for J; bases not matched to a gene: 7. CDR3 loop: CASSLYSAGGPTDTQYF. Here the CDR3 DNA reads TGTGCCAGCAGTTTATATTCAGCGGGAGGGCCGACAGATACGCAGTATTTT.

V is TRBV7-2 and J is TRBJ2-5; 7 bases line up with TRBD2. V lost 3 bases and J lost 4; bases outside the gene matches: 5. The CDR3 is made up of 14 amino acids. Germline loops: CDR1 SGHTA, CDR2 FQGNSA. This CDR3 is CASSFTGTIETQYF. CDR3 DNA: TGTGCCAGCAGCTTTACCGGGACTATAGAGACCCAGTACTTC. Using reference TRBV7-2 and TRBJ2-5 for the parts outside the CDR3, the full variable domain is GAGVSQSPSNKVTEKGKDVELRCDPISGHTALYWYRQSLGQGLEFLIYFQGNSAPDKSGLPSDRFSAERTGGSVSTLTIQRTQQEDSAVYLCASSFTGTIETQYFGPGTRLLVL.

Worth noting for this clonotype: One junction end does not reproduce the germline sequence, and a read error may be involved. The CDR3 here is CASSLAGGDNLPLHF. The CDR3 DNA sequence: TGTGCCAGCAGCTTAGCGGGGGGTGATAATTTACCCCTCCACTTT. V gene TRBV7-2 combines with J gene TRBJ1-6, with a weak D call TRBD1 (5 bases). Germline CDR1 and CDR2: SGHTA and FQGNSA. The CDR3 covers 15 residues.

This clonotype was recorded many times. The genes are TRBV7-2 and TRBJ2-3; the D is unclear. Deletions cut 5 bases from V and 1 base from J, with 10 bases between. There are 14 residues in the CDR3. CDR1 and CDR2 from the germline V gene are SGHTA and FQGNSA. The CDR3 region is CASSPGEGTDTQYF. The CDR3 DNA follows: TGTGCCAGCAGCCCCGGCGAGGGCACAGATACGCAGTATTTT.

The V call is TRBV20-1, the J call TRBJ1-5; no clear D. Trimming pared 3 bases from V and 4 bases from J, leaving 10 bases between. Germline assignment: CDR1 DFQATT and CDR2 SNEGSKA (reference sequence). CDR3 length: 13 amino acids. The CDR3 sequence is CSARETMNQPQHF. Written as DNA, the CDR3 is TGCAGTGCTAGGGAGACAATGAATCAGCCCCAGCATTTT.

The chain uses TRBV29-1 and TRBJ2-1; a weak D match, TRBD2 (7 bases). The CDR3 extends over 15 amino acids. The germline gives CDR1 SQVTM, CDR2 ANQGSEA. V was trimmed by 7 bases and J by 7 bases, leaving 23 bases between them. The CDR3 coding sequence is TGCAGCGCCAAGTTAGGGGGGGGCCGGAGAAATGAGCAGTTCTTC. Translating it yields CSAKLGGGRRNEQFF.

The V gene is TRBV6-1, the J gene TRBJ2-5; 12 nucleotides align to TRBD2. The germline CDR1 and CDR2 sequences are MNHNS and SASEGT. The CDR3 has 15 amino acids. V gave up 5 bases and J gave up 5 bases; unmatched junction bases: 6. The CDR3 here is CASSNRLAGAETQYF. The CDR3 DNA is TGTGCCAGCAGTAATCGACTAGCGGGAGCTGAGACCCAGTACTTC.

This clonotype has more than one count but fewer than ten. The chain joins TRBV12-3 or TRBV12-4 to TRBJ2-3; 7 nucleotides match TRBD2. Unmatched junction bases numbered 13, after V lost 2 bases and J lost 2 bases. The CDR3 has 18 amino acids. The CDR3 DNA is TGTGCCAGCAGTTTATCTATCCCGACTAGCCGTAACACAGATACGCAGTATTTT. Its protein is CASSLSIPTSRNTDTQYF.